This TCR beta chain was recorded in a study of blood T cell repertoires in COVID-19. Sequencing used immunoSEQ multiplex PCR; TCRdb keeps in-frame clones, though not all of them. The table has 64,000 or so clones, almost 80% seen once. The receptor was derived from a man at least 80 years old with acute or convalescent COVID-19. Material for sequencing was peripheral blood.

The CDR3 coding sequence is TGCGCCAGCAGCTACGGGACAGGGGGGGTCCGCGGCACTGAAGCTTTCTTT. This gives the protein CASSYGTGGVRGTEAFF. The J gene is TRBJ1-1, the V gene TRBV4-1; 11 bases are shared with TRBD1. The CDR3 contains 17 residues. Germline lookup yields CDR1 MGHRA and CDR2 YSYEKL. The junction had 12 bases not matched to a gene; V was cut back by 5 bases and J by 4 bases.